This T cell receptor (beta chain) was found in a study of blood T cell repertoires in COVID-19. Study as a whole: Italy, Spain and the United States were the sources of the convalescent and acute COVID-19 samples.

The study recruited people aged about 18 to 90 years across around 24 US areas. Among Cohort 3 donors, those recovered had two negative PCRs, clearance, or symptom resolution. The CDR3 contains 13 residues. Germline assignment: CDR1 MDHEN and CDR2 SYDVKM. The V gene lost 7 bases and the J gene lost 5 bases, with 11 bases spanning the gap. Clones were sequenced by immunoSEQ multiplex PCR, and TCRdb holds only the in-frame ones, with some missing. The table includes hundreds of thousands of clones, approximately 90% detected once. J is TRBJ1-4 and V is TRBV28, with D possibly matching TRBD1 (6 bases). Sequenced: PBMCs or T cells enriched from blood (not recorded which). This receptor was identified in a woman between 50 and 59 years old who had recovered from COVID-19. The CDR3 nucleotides read TGTGCCAGCAAGACAGGCCCCAATGAAAAACTGTTTTTT. As protein: CASKTGPNEKLFF. The complete variable domain, with remaining parts taken from reference TRBV28 and TRBJ1-4, reads DVKVTQSSRYLVKRTGEKVFLECVQDMDHENMFWYRQDPGLGLRLIYFSYDVKMKEKGDIPEGYSVSREKKERFSLILESASTNQTSMYLCASKTGPNEKLFFGSGTQLSVL.